This T cell receptor (beta chain) was identified in a study of shared clonotypes between healthy human individuals. Study as a whole: Per donor, three plates held CD4 naive cells, three held CD4 memory, two held CD8 naive and one held CD8 memory. Overall study results and limits: Memory subsets had estimated richness that was generally smaller than that of naive subsets. Against clonotypes common to all four donors, non-shared ones had lower generation probabilities. Across a handful of donors, naive CD4 shared roughly 5.1%, naive CD8 less than 4%, memory CD4 roughly 2.3%, memory CD8 roughly 0.37%.

Details on this clone: Its antigen is as yet unknown.

Naive CD8 cells were CD45RO-negative, positively selected for CCR7, excluding terminally differentiated effector memory CD45RA+ cells. Produced via immunoSEQ multiplex PCR; TCRdb's table is partial and in-frame only. The sample yields more than 500,000 clones, 85% to 95% seen once. Per germline, CDR1 LGHNA and CDR2 YNFKEQ. The CDR3 has 15 amino acids. V gave up 3 bases and J gave up 0 bases; unmatched junction bases: 2. The sequencing sample was made of naive CD8+ T cells sorted from blood. V is TRBV4-2 and J is TRBJ2-3; 8 nucleotides match TRBD2. This clonotype was obtained from a woman in her thirties in good health. The CDR3, as DNA: TGTGCCAGCAGCCAGATAGCGGGAAGCACAGATACGCAGTATTTT. Its protein is CASSQIAGSTDTQYF.